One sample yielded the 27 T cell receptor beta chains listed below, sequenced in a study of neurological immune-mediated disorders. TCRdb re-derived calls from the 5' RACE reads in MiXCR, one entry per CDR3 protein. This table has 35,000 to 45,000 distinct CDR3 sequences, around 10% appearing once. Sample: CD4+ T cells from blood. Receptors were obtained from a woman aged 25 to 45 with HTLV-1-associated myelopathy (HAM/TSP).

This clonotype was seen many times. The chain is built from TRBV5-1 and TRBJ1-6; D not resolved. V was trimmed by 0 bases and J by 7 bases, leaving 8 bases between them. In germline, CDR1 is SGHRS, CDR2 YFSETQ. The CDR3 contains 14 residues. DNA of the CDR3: TGCGCCAGCAGCTTGGCTGTGGGGAATTCACCCCTCCACTTT. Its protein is CASSLAVGNSPLHF.

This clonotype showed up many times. The CDR3 is CSARGLAGGQDTQYF. CDR3 sequence (DNA): TGCAGTGCTAGAGGGCTAGCGGGGGGCCAAGATACGCAGTATTTT. The chain employs TRBV20-1 and TRBJ2-3, with 11 nucleotides matching TRBD2. The CDR3 loop spans 15 amino acids. The germline CDR1 and CDR2 sequences are DFQATT and SNEGSKA (reference sequence). V was clipped by 1 base and J by 5 bases; unmatched bases: 5.

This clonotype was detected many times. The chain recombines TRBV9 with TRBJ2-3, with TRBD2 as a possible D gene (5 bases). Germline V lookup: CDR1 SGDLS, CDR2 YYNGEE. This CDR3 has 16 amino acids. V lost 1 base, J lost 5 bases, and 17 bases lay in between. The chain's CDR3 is CASSVRTGGLLDTQYF. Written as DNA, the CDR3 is TGTGCCAGCAGCGTAAGGACTGGCGGACTTCTAGATACGCAGTATTTT.

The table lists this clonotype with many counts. The CDR3 DNA is TGCAGTGCTAGAGCGGGGGGCGGGGGTTCACCCCTCCACTTT. Protein product: CSARAGGGGSPLHF. V is TRBV20-1 and J is TRBJ1-6; D may be TRBD1 (6 bases). The CDR3 covers 14 residues. The germline CDR1 and CDR2 sequences are DFQATT and SNEGSKA (reference sequence). The V and J ends lost 1 base and 9 bases respectively, with 13 bases between them.

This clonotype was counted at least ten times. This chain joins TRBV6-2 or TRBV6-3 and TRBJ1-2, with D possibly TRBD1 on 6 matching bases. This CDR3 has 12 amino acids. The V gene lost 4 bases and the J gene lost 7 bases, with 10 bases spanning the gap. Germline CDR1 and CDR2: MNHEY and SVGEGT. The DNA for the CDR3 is TGTGCCAGCAGTTCCACGGGGGCTGGCTACACCTTC. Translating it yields CASSSTGAGYTF.

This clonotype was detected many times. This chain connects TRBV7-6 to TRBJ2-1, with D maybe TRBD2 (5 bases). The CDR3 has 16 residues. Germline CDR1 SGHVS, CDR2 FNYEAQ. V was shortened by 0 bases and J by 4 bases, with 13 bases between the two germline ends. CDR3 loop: CASSLALASTYNEQFF. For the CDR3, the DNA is TGTGCCAGCAGCTTAGCTTTAGCGTCGACGTACAATGAGCAGTTCTTC.

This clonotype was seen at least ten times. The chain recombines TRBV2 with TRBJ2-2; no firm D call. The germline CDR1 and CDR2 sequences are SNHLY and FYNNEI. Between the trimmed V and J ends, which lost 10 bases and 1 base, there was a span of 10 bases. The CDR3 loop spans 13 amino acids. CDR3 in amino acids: CATTLGNTGELFF. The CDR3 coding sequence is TGTGCCACTACGCTTGGGAACACCGGGGAGCTGTTTTTT.

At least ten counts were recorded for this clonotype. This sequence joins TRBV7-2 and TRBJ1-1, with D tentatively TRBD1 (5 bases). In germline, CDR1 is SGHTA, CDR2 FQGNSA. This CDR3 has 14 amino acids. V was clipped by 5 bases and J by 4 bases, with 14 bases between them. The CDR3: CASSLREEGTEAFF. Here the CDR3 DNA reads TGTGCCAGCAGCCTCAGGGAAGAAGGCACTGAAGCTTTCTTT.

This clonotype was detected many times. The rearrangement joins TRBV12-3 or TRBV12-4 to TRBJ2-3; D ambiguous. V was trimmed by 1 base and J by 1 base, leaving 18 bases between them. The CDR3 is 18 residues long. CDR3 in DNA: TGTGCCAGCAGTTTAGGGGCCACCGGCCTTCGGGGCACAGATACGCAGTATTTT. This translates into CASSLGATGLRGTDTQYF.

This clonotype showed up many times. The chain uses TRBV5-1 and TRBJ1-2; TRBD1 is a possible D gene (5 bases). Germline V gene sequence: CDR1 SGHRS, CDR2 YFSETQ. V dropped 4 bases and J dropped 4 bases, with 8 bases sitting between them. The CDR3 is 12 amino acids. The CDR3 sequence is CASSPDIYGYTF. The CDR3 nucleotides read TGCGCCAGCAGCCCGGACATCTATGGCTACACCTTC. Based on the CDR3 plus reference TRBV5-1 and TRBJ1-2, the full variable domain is KAGVTQTPRYLIKTRGQQVTLSCSPISGHRSVSWYQQTPGQGLQFLFEYFSETQRNKGNFPGRFSGRQFSNSRSEMNVSTLELGDSALYLCASSPDIYGYTFGSGTRLTVV.

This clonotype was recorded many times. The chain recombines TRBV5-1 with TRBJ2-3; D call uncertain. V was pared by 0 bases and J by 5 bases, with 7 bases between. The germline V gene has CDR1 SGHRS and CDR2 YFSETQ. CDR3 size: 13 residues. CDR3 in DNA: TGCGCCAGCAGCTTGGCCGAGGTAGATACGCAGTATTTT. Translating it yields CASSLAEVDTQYF.

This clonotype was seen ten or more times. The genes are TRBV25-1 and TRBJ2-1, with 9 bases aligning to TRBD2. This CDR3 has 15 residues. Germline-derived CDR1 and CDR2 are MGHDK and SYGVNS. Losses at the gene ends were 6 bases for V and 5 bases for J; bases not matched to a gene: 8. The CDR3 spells CASRAQRGADNEQFF. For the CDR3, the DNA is TGTGCCAGCAGGGCCCAGCGGGGGGCCGACAATGAGCAGTTCTTC.

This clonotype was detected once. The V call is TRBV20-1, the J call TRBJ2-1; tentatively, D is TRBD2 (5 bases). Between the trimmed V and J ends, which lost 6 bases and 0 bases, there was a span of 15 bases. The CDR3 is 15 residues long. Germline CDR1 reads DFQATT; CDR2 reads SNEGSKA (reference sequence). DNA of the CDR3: TGCAGTGCGCACGGACTCGCCAGCTCCTACAATGAGCAGTTCTTC. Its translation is CSAHGLASSYNEQFF.

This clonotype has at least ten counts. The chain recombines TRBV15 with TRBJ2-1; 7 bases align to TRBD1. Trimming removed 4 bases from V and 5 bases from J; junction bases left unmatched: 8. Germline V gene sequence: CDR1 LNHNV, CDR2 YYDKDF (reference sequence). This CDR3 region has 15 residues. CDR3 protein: CATSKEGTDNNEQFF. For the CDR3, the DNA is TGTGCCACCAGCAAAGAGGGGACAGATAACAATGAGCAGTTCTTC.

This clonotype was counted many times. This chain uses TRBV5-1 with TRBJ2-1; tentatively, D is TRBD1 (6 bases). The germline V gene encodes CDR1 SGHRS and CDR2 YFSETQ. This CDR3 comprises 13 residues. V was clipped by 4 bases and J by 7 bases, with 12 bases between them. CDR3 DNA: TGCGCCAGCAGCACCTGGACAGAAAATGAGCAGTTCTTC. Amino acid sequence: CASSTWTENEQFF.

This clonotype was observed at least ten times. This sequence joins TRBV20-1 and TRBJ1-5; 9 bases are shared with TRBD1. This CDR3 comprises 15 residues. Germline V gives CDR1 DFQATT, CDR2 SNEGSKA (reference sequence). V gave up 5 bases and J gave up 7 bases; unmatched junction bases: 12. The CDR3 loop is CSAEARDRVEQPQHF. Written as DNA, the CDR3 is TGCAGTGCTGAGGCACGGGACAGGGTAGAGCAGCCCCAGCATTTT.

The DNA for the CDR3 is TGTGCCAGCAGCTTGATAGGGGCCCCTACAGACCCCGGAAACACCATATATTTT. Translated, it gives CASSLIGAPTDPGNTIYF. The genes are TRBV5-8 and TRBJ1-3; tentatively, D is TRBD1 (5 bases). Trimming removed 1 base from V and 4 bases from J, with 21 bases in between. This CDR3 has 18 residues. The germline V gene encodes CDR1 SGHTS and CDR2 YDEGEE.

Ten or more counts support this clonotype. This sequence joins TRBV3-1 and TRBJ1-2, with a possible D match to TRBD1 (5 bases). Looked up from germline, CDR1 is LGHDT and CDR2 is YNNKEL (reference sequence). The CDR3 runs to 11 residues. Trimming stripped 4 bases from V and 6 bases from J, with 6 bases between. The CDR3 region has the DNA TGTGCCAGCAGCCGGGGACATGGCTACACCTTC. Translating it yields CASSRGHGYTF.

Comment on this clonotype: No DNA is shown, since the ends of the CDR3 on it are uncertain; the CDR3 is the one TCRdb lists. The CDR3 loop is CASSFYICSAESVGLAGGNTQYF. The chain links TRBV5-1 to TRBJ2-3; the table's D call of TRBD2 was not tested on the DNA. A total of 23 residues make up the CDR3, ends included. CDR1 is SGHRS, CDR2 YFSETQ, per germline.

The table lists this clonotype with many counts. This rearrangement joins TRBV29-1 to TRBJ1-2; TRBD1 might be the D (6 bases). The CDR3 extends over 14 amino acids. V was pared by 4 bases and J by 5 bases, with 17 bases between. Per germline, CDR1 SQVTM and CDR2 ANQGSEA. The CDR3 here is CSVGQQGGGYGYTF. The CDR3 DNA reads TGCAGCGTTGGACAACAGGGTGGGGGTTATGGCTACACCTTC.

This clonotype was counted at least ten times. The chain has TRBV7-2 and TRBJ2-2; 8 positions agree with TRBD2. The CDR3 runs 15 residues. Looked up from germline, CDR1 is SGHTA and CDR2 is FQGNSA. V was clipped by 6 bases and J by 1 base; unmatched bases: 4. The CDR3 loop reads CASRFGGVNTGELFF. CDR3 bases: TGTGCCAGCAGATTCGGGGGGGTGAACACCGGGGAGCTGTTTTTT.

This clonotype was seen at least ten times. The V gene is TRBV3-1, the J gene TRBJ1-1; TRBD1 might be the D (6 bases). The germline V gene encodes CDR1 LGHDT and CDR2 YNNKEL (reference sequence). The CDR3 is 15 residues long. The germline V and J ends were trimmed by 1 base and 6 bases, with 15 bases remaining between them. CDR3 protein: CASSQVGMEGAEAFF. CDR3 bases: TGTGCCAGCAGCCAAGTCGGAATGGAGGGGGCTGAAGCTTTCTTT.

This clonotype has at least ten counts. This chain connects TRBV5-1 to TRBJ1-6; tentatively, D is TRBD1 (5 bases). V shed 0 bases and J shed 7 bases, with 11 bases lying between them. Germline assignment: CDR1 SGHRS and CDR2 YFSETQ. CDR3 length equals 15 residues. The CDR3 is CASSLEGRMNSPLHF. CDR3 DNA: TGCGCCAGCAGCTTGGAGGGACGGATGAATTCACCCCTCCACTTT.

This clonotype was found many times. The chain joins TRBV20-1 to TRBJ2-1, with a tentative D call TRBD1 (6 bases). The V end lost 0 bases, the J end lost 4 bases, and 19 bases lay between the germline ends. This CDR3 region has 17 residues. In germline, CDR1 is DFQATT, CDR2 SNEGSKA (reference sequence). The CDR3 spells CSARDRWGLSSYNEQFF. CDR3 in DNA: TGCAGTGCTAGAGATCGATGGGGGCTCAGCTCGTACAATGAGCAGTTCTTC.

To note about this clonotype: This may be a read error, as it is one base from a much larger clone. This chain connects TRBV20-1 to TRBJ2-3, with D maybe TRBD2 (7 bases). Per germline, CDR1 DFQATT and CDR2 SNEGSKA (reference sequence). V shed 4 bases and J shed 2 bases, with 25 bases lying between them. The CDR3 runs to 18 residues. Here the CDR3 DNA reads TGCAGTGCTATAGATCTCTTCCGCCGGGGGGCCGACACAGATACGCAGTATTTT. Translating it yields CSAIDLFRRGADTDTQYF.

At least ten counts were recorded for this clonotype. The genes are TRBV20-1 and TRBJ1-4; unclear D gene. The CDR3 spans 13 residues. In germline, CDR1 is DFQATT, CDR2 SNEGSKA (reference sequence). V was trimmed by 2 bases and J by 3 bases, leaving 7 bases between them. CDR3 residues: CSARRIANEKLFF. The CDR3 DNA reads TGCAGTGCTAGAAGGATAGCTAATGAAAAACTGTTTTTT.

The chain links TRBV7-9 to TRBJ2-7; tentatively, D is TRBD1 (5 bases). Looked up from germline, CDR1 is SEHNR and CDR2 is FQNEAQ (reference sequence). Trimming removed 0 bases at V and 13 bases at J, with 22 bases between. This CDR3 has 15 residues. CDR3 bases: TGTGCCAGCAGCTTAGCGCGACAGCCCTCCTACGAGCGATACTTC. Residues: CASSLARQPSYERYF.